Below, one T cell receptor beta chain is given with its context. What it binds is not known. The V end was cut by 0 bases, the J end by 3 bases, with 16 bases between. This CDR3 comprises 17 residues. The germline V gene encodes CDR1 SGHAT and CDR2 FQNNGV. The data were obtained in a study of graft-versus-host responses after intestinal transplantation. Overall study context: The whole recipient group had anti-thymocyte globulin induction followed by tacrolimus and steroids for 2 to 3 years. Study-wide results and limits: Early post-transplant HvG declines showed an association with peak circulating GvH clone levels. Patients with graft-donor T cell macrochimerism had high graft-versus-host to host-versus-graft clonal ratios in allografts. In recipient marrow, GvH clones were found, and some appeared first in ileum or blood.

Assay used: immunoSEQ multiplex PCR; TCRdb lists only in-frame clones, some missing. Of approximately 90,000 clones detected, 90% to 95% appear once; the ten largest clones hold roughly 5.5%. The clonotype originates from a human donor who received an intestinal transplant. The sequenced sample was unstimulated CD8+ T cells sorted from spleen or lymph node cells, obtained before intestinal transplant. The chain links TRBV11-2 to TRBJ2-3; D gene ambiguous. The CDR3 DNA is TGTGCCAGCAGCTTAGAGTACTCCCCAGAGAGAACAGATACGCAGTATTTT. Residues: CASSLEYSPERTDTQYF.